This T cell receptor (beta chain) was profiled in a study of blood T cell repertoires in COVID-19. Study in general: The United States, Italy and Spain were the sources of the acute and convalescent COVID-19 samples. Nucleic acid was either cDNA or gDNA, and it came from T cells, B-cell-depleted T cells, or PBMCs.

CDR1 is MNHEY and CDR2 is SVGEGT in the germline V gene. The CDR3 loop spans 15 amino acids. V was pared by 0 bases and J by 4 bases, with 12 bases between. This clone was counted a single time. In the original analysis: Reference gene primer amplification yielded estimated nucleated cell counts. The data were produced by immunoSEQ multiplex PCR, yet TCRdb's version contains in-frame clones alone and is incomplete. The V and J calls and the clone size are those of that table, but D and trimming were determined from the DNA. The sample records about 240,000 clones, approximately 78% being singletons. The sequenced material came from peripheral blood. V and J are TRBV6-2 or TRBV6-3 and TRBJ1-2; tentatively, D is TRBD1 (5 bases). This clonotype originated in a woman in her fifties or sixties with active or convalescent COVID-19. In DNA form, the CDR3 reads TGTGCCAGCAGTTACTCGGGCAGGGAAGTCTATGGCTACACCTTC. Residues: CASSYSGREVYGYTF.